The T cell receptor beta chain under discussion was sequenced for a study of T cell clonality in common variable immunodeficiency (dated by TCRdb to 2013 to 2016). General findings and caveats noted by the study authors: Despite equal DNA input, controls averaged roughly 80,000 unique sequences per sample versus about 31,547 in CVID samples. Increased TCRbeta clonality was found in CVID subjects compared with healthy controls (t-test p = 0.018), with the increase being most characteristic of about a third of subjects. It was noted by the authors that sequencing of the repertoires of T cell subpopulations would be needed to clarify the cause of the increased clonality in CVID. Fewer deletions and N-nucleotide insertions were reportedly observed in CVID TCRbeta sequences, and highly modified clones with 13 or more V deletions were reportedly absent from CVID TCRbeta sequences. Fewer TCRbeta clones were shared among CVID subjects than among healthy controls (p < 0.0001). Differences among patients in the CVID cohort limited the correlations between repertoire features and clinical complications.

Diagnosis of CVID followed standard criteria, namely serum IgG, IgA and/or IgM below the normal range together with specific antibody deficiency. A total of roughly 45 subjects (approximately 15 female and roughly 29 male; age range roughly 9 to 70 years, mean age roughly 38) were included in the CVID group. Predominantly Caucasian heritage was noted among both the CVID patients and the healthy controls. At the time of study participation, every CVID subject had been on replacement immunoglobulin therapy for at least one year. At blood collection, none of the CVID subjects was ill or on immunomodulatory or immunosuppressive medication. Heparinized peripheral whole blood samples of about 5 to 9 ml were obtained from each donor. TCRbeta CDR3 repertoires were sequenced from genomic DNA of adults with common variable immune deficiency (CVID) and healthy adult controls. To isolate peripheral blood mononuclear cells, diluted blood was subjected to density centrifugation over Hypaque 1077 or Ficoll-Paque. Genomic DNA was obtained from unsorted mononuclear cells through either Qiagen column purification or a centrifugation-based method.

CDR1 MNHNS and CDR2 SASEGT were looked up in the germline V gene. Including cysteine and phenylalanine, the CDR3 has 15 amino acids. Sequencing covers 36 bases of the CDR3, shown here with the frame starting at base 1. The junction shows trimming of 1 base on V and 2 bases on J, and the gene matches do not reach 3 bases of it. For sequencing input, CVID and control samples contributed equivalent amounts of genomic DNA. For every sample, a 60 bp segment covering the rearranged TCRbeta CDR3 region was amplified and then sequenced. The immunoSEQ assay, a bias-corrected multiplex PCR combined with high-throughput sequencing, was used for TCRbeta amplification. The authors' pipeline ran thus. Every unique nucleotide sequence was considered a clone and was annotated with V, D and J genes, copy number and frequency. Sequences were labeled productive if in frame, and non-productive if out of frame or containing stop codons. As previously described, clonality was calculated on the basis of Shannon's entropy. The predicted amino acid sequences of productive clones were used to derive the mean CDR3 Kyte-Doolittle hydropathy. Using the R hclust function, scaled V gene usage was clustered hierarchically with Manhattan distance and complete linkage. Sharing of clones by CDR3 amino acid sequence was evaluated through resampling of 12 repertoires per group over 100 rounds. Repertoires were searched for fewer than 85 published EBV-specific and a few hundred published CMV-specific TCRbeta sequences. After two CVID samples that produced fewer than 10,000 sequences were dropped from the analysis, some 41 CVID repertoires remained. TCRdb retrieved this table from immuneACCESS and kept in-frame rearrangements only. Not all clones are present; in checked studies, unresolved V genes account for under half, and no reason is known for the remainder. V and J calls and clone size are given by that table; D and trimming were obtained from the DNA. Here the sample lists roughly 30,000 clones, none seen once only. The ten most abundant clones make up approximately 3.5% of the sample.

This clone registers as medium-sized (0.01 to 0.1%) within its sample. The target of this receptor is not known. The CDR3 extends 3 residues past the end of the read, so its final part is completed from the germline J gene. The material sequenced was peripheral blood mononuclear cells. The rearrangement joined TRBV6-1 to TRBJ1-1; TRBD1 fits 8 bases in the junction. This receptor was obtained from a human donor with common variable immunodeficiency. CDR3 DNA, as far as it was read: TGTGCCAGCAGTGAAGTGGCAGGGGGCAACACTGAA. It translates as CASSEVAGGNTE. The whole CDR3 region reads CASSEVAGGNTEAFF.